This T cell receptor (beta chain) was obtained from a study of cytomegalovirus exposure and HLA in healthy donors. Overall study results and limits: Associated with cytomegalovirus, according to the listing, were 170 or so TCR beta chains. TCR sequences were mostly rare, though some public TCRs occurred in many donors.

Comments on this clone: What it binds is not known.

V shed 3 bases, J shed 7 bases, and the junction held 9 bases outside the gene matches. The germline CDR1 and CDR2 sequences are SGHTA and FQGNSA. The CDR3 has 15 amino acids. The protocol was immunoSEQ multiplex PCR, while the TCRdb copy is restricted to in-frame clones and leaves out a portion. The sample has over 45,000 clones, 88% seen once. The chain has TRBV7-2 and TRBJ2-1; TRBD2 matches at 7 bases. The source of this sequence is a woman aged 25-40 years in good health and CMV-seronegative. The sequenced material came from PBMCs. The CDR3: CASSFVLATGNEQFF. For the CDR3, the DNA is TGTGCCAGCAGCTTCGTACTAGCGACGGGTAATGAGCAGTTCTTC.